A single sample gave rise to the 27 T cell receptor beta chains below, sequenced in a study of blood T cell repertoires in COVID-19. Profiled with immunoSEQ multiplex PCR; TCRdb holds only in-frame clones, not every one. The sample has roughly 20,000 clones; approximately 90% are singletons. The sample comprised peripheral blood. These receptors came from a human donor in a cohort sampled during active COVID-19.

This rearrangement joins TRBV19 to TRBJ2-3; 10 bases are shared with TRBD1. Germline assignment: CDR1 LNHDA and CDR2 SQIVND (reference sequence). Losses at the gene ends were 9 bases for V and 5 bases for J; bases not matched to a gene: 8. There are 14 residues in the CDR3. CDR3 protein: CASNDRGLEDTQYF. DNA of the CDR3: TGTGCCAGCAACGACAGGGGGCTCGAAGATACGCAGTATTTT.

The chain uses TRBV11-2 and TRBJ2-5, with D possibly matching TRBD2 (6 bases). Trimming took 3 bases from V and 2 from J, leaving 16 bases between them. The CDR3 has 16 amino acids. The V gene's germline CDR1 is SGHAT and CDR2 FQNNGV. The CDR3 reads CASSLGGFVGQETQYF. For the CDR3, the DNA is TGTGCCAGCAGCTTGGGGGGATTCGTGGGACAAGAGACCCAGTACTTC.

The rearrangement joins TRBV5-4 to TRBJ1-1; maybe TRBD1 (5 bases). CDR3 length: 16 residues. Per germline, CDR1 SGHNT and CDR2 YYREEE (reference sequence). V lost 4 bases, J lost 4 bases, and 20 bases lay in between. The CDR3 coding sequence is TGTGCCAGCAGCCAGGGTGGTGCAGGACGTACCACTGAAGCTTTCTTT. This encodes CASSQGGAGRTTEAFF.

In its sample, this clone was seen once. The chain employs TRBV2 and TRBJ2-7, with D possibly TRBD2 on 6 matching bases. The CDR3 contains 14 residues. Germline CDR1 reads SNHLY; CDR2 reads FYNNEI. V was cut by 4 bases and J by 6 bases, with 16 bases left in between. CDR3 nucleotide sequence: TGTGCCAGCAGTGTACTAGCCGACCCTTCCGAGCAGTACTTC. This encodes CASSVLADPSEQYF.

This chain connects TRBV18 to TRBJ2-7; 10 bases line up with TRBD2. Losses at the gene ends were 0 bases for V and 4 bases for J; bases not matched to a gene: 3. The CDR3 runs to 15 residues. Germline CDR1 is KGHSH and CDR2 is LQKENI. This chain's CDR3 is CASSPPASGRYEQYF. In nucleotides, the CDR3 is TGTGCCAGCTCACCACCGGCTAGCGGGAGATACGAGCAGTACTTC.

V is TRBV6-5 and J is TRBJ2-3, with D uncertain. Trimming stripped 6 bases from V and 8 bases from J, with 12 bases between. Germline-derived CDR1 and CDR2 are MNHEY and SVGAGI. The CDR3 spans 12 residues. The chain's CDR3 is CASRPPAATQYF. CDR3 DNA sequence: TGTGCCAGCAGACCCCCGGCGGCTACGCAGTATTTT.

The chain uses TRBV21-1 and TRBJ1-1; the table names TRBD1, a call not compared with the DNA. TRBV21-1 is noted as a pseudogene. The CDR3 runs 17 residues. CDR3 DNA sequence: TGTGCCAGCAGCCAAAAGGTAGCAGGGGTGAAGAACACTGAAGCTTTCTTT. As protein: CASSQKVAGVKNTEAFF.

V usage is TRBV5-1 and J usage is TRBJ2-3; D not certain. The germline CDR1 and CDR2 sequences are SGHRS and YFSETQ. This CDR3 contains 14 residues. The ends were cut back, 1 base at V and 1 base at J, with 7 bases in the middle. The CDR3 loop reads CASSLLSGTDTQYF. CDR3 DNA sequence: TGCGCCAGCAGCTTGTTGAGCGGCACAGATACGCAGTATTTT.

V gene TRBV7-2 combines with J gene TRBJ2-3; possibly TRBD1 for D (6 bases). The V end lost 5 bases, the J end lost 1 base, and 10 bases lay between the germline ends. The CDR3 is 14 residues long. Germline V lookup: CDR1 SGHTA, CDR2 FQGNSA. The CDR3 nucleotides read TGTGCCAGCAGCCCCCGGACAGGCACAGATACGCAGTATTTT. It translates to CASSPRTGTDTQYF. Based on the CDR3 plus reference TRBV7-2 and TRBJ2-3, the full variable domain is GAGVSQSPSNKVTEKGKDVELRCDPISGHTALYWYRQSLGQGLEFLIYFQGNSAPDKSGLPSDRFSAERTGGSVSTLTIQRTQQEDSAVYLCASSPRTGTDTQYFGPGTRLTVL.

The V and J genes are TRBV7-9 and TRBJ1-2, with TRBD1 as a possible D gene (6 bases). Germline V gene lookup returns CDR1 SEHNR and CDR2 FQNEAQ (reference sequence). CDR3 length: 14 amino acids. Trimming shortened V by 0 bases and J by 5 bases, and 10 bases separated the two germline ends. CDR3 sequence: CASSLATGRYGYTF. DNA for the CDR3: TGTGCCAGCAGCTTAGCGACAGGCAGATATGGCTACACCTTC.

The chain couples TRBV30 to TRBJ2-5; TRBD1 matches 7 bases. The CDR3 extends over 15 amino acids. The V segment lost 2 bases and the J segment 4 bases; nucleotides outside the gene matches: 10. Germline CDR1 and CDR2: GTSNPN and SVGIG (reference sequence). The CDR3 loop reads CAWSLKTGSLETQYF. In nucleotides, the CDR3 is TGTGCCTGGAGTCTAAAGACAGGGAGCCTAGAGACCCAGTACTTC.

This chain joins TRBV30 and TRBJ1-5; possibly TRBD1 for D (5 bases). The germline V and J ends were trimmed by 4 bases and 5 bases, with 18 bases remaining between them. CDR1 is GTSNPN, CDR2 SVGIG, per germline (reference sequence). The CDR3 sequence is 15 residues long. CDR3 nucleotides: TGTGCCTGGACCCCAGGTGGGGGGGAACATCAGCCCCAGCATTTT. Translating gives CAWTPGGGEHQPQHF.

The rearrangement links TRBV3-1 (or the pseudogene TRBV3-2) to TRBJ2-3; 8 bases fit TRBD2. CDR3 length equals 14 residues. CDR1 is LGHDT and CDR2 is YNNKEL in the germline V gene (reference sequence). V shed 6 bases, J shed 3 bases, and the junction held 5 bases outside the gene matches. The CDR3, as DNA: TGTGCCAGCAGGGCGGGGGGTGCTACAGATACGCAGTATTTT. Residues: CASRAGGATDTQYF.

This chain uses TRBV29-1 with TRBJ2-5; no definite D call. CDR3 length: 15 amino acids. Trimming left V 4 bases short and J 7 bases short, with 22 bases between. In germline, CDR1 is SQVTM, CDR2 ANQGSEA. CDR3 sequence: CSVGREPRVSGTQYF. CDR3 DNA: TGCAGCGTTGGGAGAGAACCAAGAGTTTCGGGGACCCAGTACTTC.

The chain carries TRBV28 and TRBJ2-2; possibly TRBD1 for D (5 bases). Germline CDR1 is MDHEN and CDR2 is SYDVKM. The germline V and J ends were trimmed by 4 bases and 5 bases, with 14 bases remaining between them. The CDR3 consists of 15 residues. The CDR3, as DNA: TGTGCCAGCAGTTGGGCAGACAGAACTACCGGGGAGCTGTTTTTT. Its translation: CASSWADRTTGELFF.

The sample holds a few counts of this clone. The CDR3 spells CASSPAGGRDGYTF. The CDR3 region has the DNA TGTGCCAGCAGCCCGGCCGGAGGACGGGATGGCTACACCTTC. This chain uses TRBV5-4 with TRBJ1-2; D ambiguous. Germline CDR1 reads SGHNT; CDR2 reads YYREEE (reference sequence). With 4 bases removed from V and 6 bases from J, the gap between germline ends came to 16 bases. The CDR3 has 14 amino acids. The variable domain in full, completed from reference TRBV5-4 and TRBJ1-2, reads ETGVTQSPTHLIKTRGQQVTLRCSSQSGHNTVSWYQQALGQGPQFIFQYYREEENGRGNFPPRFSGLQFPNYSSELNVNALELDDSALYLCASSPAGGRDGYTFGSGTRLTVV.

The V gene is TRBV11-2, the J gene TRBJ2-5; TRBD2 matches at 7 bases. From germline, CDR1 is SGHAT and CDR2 FQNNGV. V lost 7 bases, J lost 7 bases, and 21 bases stayed unmatched. There are 17 residues in the CDR3. The CDR3 bases are TGTGCCAGCACCACTCCGGGCGGGGGTTTTCCCCCAGTGACCCAGTACTTC. As protein: CASTTPGGGFPPVTQYF.

This clone came up once. The J gene is TRBJ2-2, the V gene TRBV27; TRBD2 agrees at 7 bases. The CDR3 consists of 17 residues. J lost 2 bases, V lost 6 bases, and 12 bases had no gene match. CDR1 and CDR2 from the germline V gene are MNHEY and SMNVEV (reference sequence). The CDR3 coding sequence is TGTGCCAGCAGCCGCACGGTGCTAGCGGACAACACCGGGGAGCTGTTTTTT. Translating it yields CASSRTVLADNTGELFF.

The chain links TRBV11-2 to TRBJ1-4; D ambiguous. Germline V lookup: CDR1 SGHAT, CDR2 FQNNGV. CDR3 length equals 14 residues. V lost 1 base and J 4 bases, leaving 7 bases between the germline ends. The CDR3 protein is CASSLGGGNEKLFF. In DNA, the CDR3 is TGTGCCAGCAGCTTAGGGGGAGGTAATGAAAAACTGTTTTTT. The full variable domain, its missing parts supplied by reference TRBV11-2 and TRBJ1-4, is EAGVAQSPRYKIIEKRQSVAFWCNPISGHATLYWYQQILGQGPKLLIQFQNNGVVDDSQLPKDRFSAERLKGVDSTLKIQPAKLEDSAVYLCASSLGGGNEKLFFGSGTQLSVL.

The chain recombines TRBV29-1 with TRBJ2-7, with TRBD1 matching over 10 bases. The CDR3 is 13 residues long. With 4 bases clipped from V and 5 bases from J, the junction kept 5 bases outside the gene matches. From germline, CDR1 is SQVTM and CDR2 ANQGSEA. CDR3 DNA: TGCAGCGTTGGACAGGGGGCGCGTAACGAGCAGTACTTC. This gives the protein CSVGQGARNEQYF.

The chain uses TRBV2 and TRBJ1-3; possibly TRBD1 for D (5 bases). The CDR3 is 16 residues long. Trimming shortened V by 1 base and J by 0 bases, and 10 bases separated the two germline ends. Germline V gene lookup returns CDR1 SNHLY and CDR2 FYNNEI. CDR3 sequence (DNA): TGTGCCAGCAGTGAAGTGCGGGGCGTCTCTGGAAACACCATATATTTT. Its protein is CASSEVRGVSGNTIYF.

The V gene is TRBV7-3, the J gene TRBJ1-1, with 11 bases that match TRBD1. Germline CDR1 reads SGHTA; CDR2 reads FQGTGA. The CDR3 covers 16 residues. With V trimmed by 5 bases and J by 3 bases, 8 bases remained unmatched. The CDR3 DNA reads as TGTGCCAGCAGCCTGAGGGCGGACAGGGGGCACACTGAAGCTTTCTTT. This encodes CASSLRADRGHTEAFF.

The J gene is TRBJ1-5, the V gene TRBV19; D is possibly TRBD1 (5 bases). The germline V gene encodes CDR1 LNHDA and CDR2 SQIVND (reference sequence). Trimming left V 3 bases short and J 0 bases short, with 9 bases between. There are 15 residues in the CDR3. This chain's CDR3 is CASSMEGNSNQPQHF. Here the CDR3 DNA reads TGTGCCAGTAGTATGGAGGGGAATAGCAATCAGCCCCAGCATTTT. Supplemented by reference TRBV19 and TRBJ1-5, the full variable domain reads DGGITQSPKYLFRKEGQNVTLSCEQNLNHDAMYWYRQDPGQGLRLIYYSQIVNDFQKGDIAEGYSVSREKKESFPLTVTSAQKNPTAFYLCASSMEGNSNQPQHFGDGTRLSIL.

This clone was detected only once. The chain carries TRBV18 and TRBJ2-5; 7 bases align to TRBD1. The V gene's germline CDR1 is KGHSH and CDR2 LQKENI. The CDR3 totals 15 residues. The ends lost 4 bases at V and 5 bases at J; junction bases unmatched: 10. The CDR3 here is CASSLGQEVTETQYF. The CDR3 region has the DNA TGTGCCAGCTCACTCGGACAGGAGGTCACCGAGACCCAGTACTTC.

The chain combines TRBV18 with TRBJ2-6; possible D gene TRBD1, 5 bases. The CDR3 is 17 amino acids. V shed 3 bases and J shed 0 bases, with 12 bases lying between them. Germline values: CDR1 KGHSH, CDR2 LQKENI. DNA for the CDR3: TGTGCCAGCTCACCGGACACCCTAAACTCTGGGGCCAACGTCCTGACTTTC. This codes for CASSPDTLNSGANVLTF.

The chain has TRBV28 and TRBJ1-5; maybe TRBD1 (5 bases). Germline loops: CDR1 MDHEN, CDR2 SYDVKM. The CDR3 is 14 amino acids. Trimming took off 3 bases at V and 6 bases at J, with 12 bases between the two ends. In DNA, the CDR3 is TGTGCCAGCAGTTTGACTCAGGGCCTTCAGCCCCAGCATTTT. Protein: CASSLTQGLQPQHF.

CDR3 region: CASTSRPDRTSYNEQFF. CDR3 DNA: TGTGCCAGCACTTCTCGTCCGGACCGGACTTCCTACAATGAGCAGTTCTTC. This rearrangement joins TRBV7-2 to TRBJ2-1; possibly TRBD2 for D (5 bases). This CDR3 has 17 amino acids. Germline-derived CDR1 and CDR2 are SGHTA and FQGNSA. The germline V and J ends were trimmed by 7 bases and 1 base, with 20 bases remaining between them.